What follows are 16 T cell receptor beta chains derived from one specimen sequenced in a study of cytomegalovirus exposure and HLA in healthy donors (dated by TCRdb to the late 2010s). Library generation was performed with the immunoSEQ multiplex PCR assay. For the multiplex PCR, a mixture combining 60 forward primers for TCR Vbeta segments and 13 reverse primers for TCR Jbeta segments was used. This immuneACCESS table, as held by TCRdb, lists in-frame sequences with V and J called but not all clones. Of the missing ones, under half trace to an unresolved V gene in checked studies; the others have no known cause. Recorded for this sample are roughly 290,000 clones; 75% to 85% of them occurred a single time. The ten largest clones represent about 0.29% of the sample. The sequenced sample consisted of PBMCs. These receptors were collected from a girl aged 2-10 years in good health and CMV-seronegative.

The chain uses TRBV30 and TRBJ2-1; 9 bases line up with TRBD2. The germline CDR1 and CDR2 sequences are GTSNPN and SVGIG (reference sequence). The CDR3 consists of 14 residues. J lost 9 bases, V lost 0 bases, and 6 bases had no gene match. CDR3 amino acids: CAWSVRSGSAEQFF. In nucleotides, the CDR3 is TGTGCCTGGAGTGTACGTAGCGGGAGTGCTGAGCAGTTCTTC.

V usage is TRBV28 and J usage is TRBJ2-7, with D possibly TRBD2 on 6 matching bases. The V gene's germline CDR1 is MDHEN and CDR2 SYDVKM. V lost 5 bases and J lost 0, with 14 bases in between. There are 15 residues in the CDR3. The CDR3 nucleotides are TGTGCCAGCAGTATGAGCGGGCAAAGCTCCTACGAGCAGTACTTC. Its protein product is CASSMSGQSSYEQYF.

V is TRBV30 and J is TRBJ2-1, with D tentatively TRBD2 (5 bases). Per germline, CDR1 GTSNPN and CDR2 SVGIG (reference sequence). The CDR3 totals 14 residues. With 2 bases removed from V and 4 bases from J, the gap between germline ends came to 12 bases. CDR3 in amino acids: CAWSTLAAYNEQFF. The CDR3 DNA sequence: TGTGCCTGGAGTACTCTAGCAGCGTACAATGAGCAGTTCTTC.

The chain carries TRBV2 and TRBJ1-5; TRBD1 matches at 8 bases. The CDR3 spans 16 residues. J gave up 5 bases and V 6 bases, and 12 bases lay outside the gene matches. Germline assignment: CDR1 SNHLY and CDR2 FYNNEI. CDR3 bases: TGTGCCAGCAGGGAGACAGGGGTATTCCAGGATCAGCCCCAGCATTTT. Translating gives CASRETGVFQDQPQHF.

The V gene is TRBV7-2, the J gene TRBJ1-3; D not resolved. The germline V gene encodes CDR1 SGHTA and CDR2 FQGNSA. Trimming took off 0 bases at V and 0 bases at J, with 9 bases between the two ends. CDR3 length: 16 residues. CDR3 protein: CASSLASALSGNTIYF. The CDR3 DNA reads TGTGCCAGCAGCTTAGCAAGTGCGCTCTCTGGAAACACCATATATTTT.

This clone has only one observation. The chain joins TRBV5-1 to TRBJ2-3; 7 bases align to TRBD1. J was trimmed by 3 bases and V by 2 bases; bases with no gene match: 9. Germline V gene data show CDR1 as SGHRS and CDR2 as YFSETQ. The CDR3 has 16 residues. CDR3 sequence (DNA): TGCGCCAGCAGCTTAACAGGGGCCGGGGAGACAGATACGCAGTATTTT. As protein: CASSLTGAGETDTQYF. Together with reference TRBV5-1 and TRBJ2-3, the CDR3 gives the full variable domain: KAGVTQTPRYLIKTRGQQVTLSCSPISGHRSVSWYQQTPGQGLQFLFEYFSETQRNKGNFPGRFSGRQFSNSRSEMNVSTLELGDSALYLCASSLTGAGETDTQYFGPGTRLTVL.

In this sample, this clone turned up once. The chain carries TRBV28 and TRBJ1-4, with no clear D. V was cut by 5 bases and J by 0 bases, with 16 bases left in between. Germline V gives CDR1 MDHEN, CDR2 SYDVKM. This CDR3 region has 17 residues. CDR3 in amino acids: CASSPARGSATNEKLFF. The CDR3 coding sequence is TGTGCCAGCAGTCCGGCTCGAGGGTCCGCAACTAATGAAAAACTGTTTTTT. The full variable domain, rest sourced from reference TRBV28 and TRBJ1-4, is DVKVTQSSRYLVKRTGEKVFLECVQDMDHENMFWYRQDPGLGLRLIYFSYDVKMKEKGDIPEGYSVSREKKERFSLILESASTNQTSMYLCASSPARGSATNEKLFFGSGTQLSVL.

The chain joins TRBV28 to TRBJ2-7; 7 bases match TRBD2. The CDR3 sequence is 15 residues long. The germline V gene has CDR1 MDHEN and CDR2 SYDVKM. V shed 4 bases and J 6 bases; nucleotides not matched to a gene: 12. CDR3 sequence: CASSSPGGGAREQYF. The DNA of the CDR3 is TGTGCCAGCAGTTCCCCGGGGGGTGGAGCCCGCGAGCAGTACTTC.

V and J are TRBV10-3 and TRBJ1-2; tentatively, D is TRBD1 (5 bases). V was clipped by 7 bases and J by 6 bases, with 24 bases between them. In germline, CDR1 is ENHRY, CDR2 SYGVKD. The CDR3 has 16 amino acids. The CDR3 region has the DNA TGTGCCATCAAGGGAGGCTTGGGCAGGGCCGGAGATGGCTACACCTTC. It specifies CAIKGGLGRAGDGYTF.

The chain joins TRBV28 to TRBJ1-4, with a tentative D call TRBD1 (5 bases). This CDR3 is built from 15 residues. V was cut by 2 bases and J by 11 bases, with 18 bases left in between. Germline CDR1 reads MDHEN; CDR2 reads SYDVKM. The chain's CDR3 is CASSLRPQGLGKLFF. The DNA of the CDR3 is TGTGCCAGCAGTTTACGTCCCCAGGGTCTGGGGAAACTGTTTTTT.

The chain joins TRBV2 to TRBJ2-3; TRBD2 might be the D (7 bases). Germline CDR1 SNHLY, CDR2 FYNNEI. The CDR3 consists of 14 residues. Trimming pared 2 bases from V and 4 bases from J, leaving 10 bases between. In DNA, the CDR3 is TGTGCCAGCAGTGAAAGGGGGGGCTCAGATACGCAGTATTTT. Translating gives CASSERGGSDTQYF.

The rearrangement links TRBV7-8 to TRBJ1-2; the D is unclear. Germline loops: CDR1 SGHVS, CDR2 FQNEAQ. CDR3 length: 14 residues. V lost 6 bases to trimming and J lost 2 bases, with 13 bases between them. In nucleotides, the CDR3 is TGTGCCAGCAGTCCCCACAAAGCGAACTATGGCTACACCTTC. Its translation: CASSPHKANYGYTF. Supplemented by reference TRBV7-8 and TRBJ1-2, the full variable domain reads GAGVSQSPRYKVAKRGQDVALRCDPISGHVSLFWYQQALGQGPEFLTYFQNEAQLDKSGLPSDRFFAERPEGSVSTLKIQRTQQEDSAVYLCASSPHKANYGYTFGSGTRLTVV.

The chain couples TRBV15 to TRBJ2-1; 10 positions agree with TRBD2. V lost 1 base to trimming and J lost 9 bases; unmatched junction nucleotides: 9. CDR1 is LNHNV and CDR2 is YYDKDF in the germline V gene (reference sequence). The CDR3 length is 16 residues. The chain's CDR3 is CATSRALAGGRSEQFF. CDR3 in DNA: TGTGCCACCAGCAGAGCATTAGCGGGGGGTCGCAGTGAGCAGTTCTTC.

This clone was seen only a few times. The V and J genes are TRBV5-1 and TRBJ2-1; perhaps TRBD2 as D (5 bases). Germline V gene data show CDR1 as SGHRS and CDR2 as YFSETQ. V was cut by 0 bases and J by 10 bases, with 8 bases left in between. This CDR3 spans 12 amino acids. The CDR3 nucleotides are TGCGCCAGCAGCTTGGAGGGAGACGAGCAGTTCTTC. It encodes CASSLEGDEQFF.

The V gene is TRBV27, the J gene TRBJ1-1; 8 bases map to TRBD1. Unmatched junction bases numbered 9, after V lost 5 bases and J lost 1 base. The CDR3 extends over 16 amino acids. Per germline, CDR1 MNHEY and CDR2 SMNVEV (reference sequence). The CDR3 DNA is TGTGCCAGCAGTCCTTACTCGGACAGGGAGAACACTGAAGCTTTCTTT. Translating it yields CASSPYSDRENTEAFF.

This clone was seen a single time. The chain employs TRBV5-1 and TRBJ2-7; maybe TRBD2 (6 bases). Trimming removed 4 bases from V and 2 bases from J, with 19 bases in between. Germline CDR1 and CDR2: SGHRS and YFSETQ. This CDR3 region has 16 residues. CDR3 sequence: CASSALSGTATYEQYF. CDR3 coding DNA: TGCGCCAGCAGCGCCTTAAGTGGGACTGCCACCTACGAGCAGTACTTC. Supplemented by reference TRBV5-1 and TRBJ2-7, the full variable domain reads KAGVTQTPRYLIKTRGQQVTLSCSPISGHRSVSWYQQTPGQGLQFLFEYFSETQRNKGNFPGRFSGRQFSNSRSEMNVSTLELGDSALYLCASSALSGTATYEQYFGPGTRLTVT.